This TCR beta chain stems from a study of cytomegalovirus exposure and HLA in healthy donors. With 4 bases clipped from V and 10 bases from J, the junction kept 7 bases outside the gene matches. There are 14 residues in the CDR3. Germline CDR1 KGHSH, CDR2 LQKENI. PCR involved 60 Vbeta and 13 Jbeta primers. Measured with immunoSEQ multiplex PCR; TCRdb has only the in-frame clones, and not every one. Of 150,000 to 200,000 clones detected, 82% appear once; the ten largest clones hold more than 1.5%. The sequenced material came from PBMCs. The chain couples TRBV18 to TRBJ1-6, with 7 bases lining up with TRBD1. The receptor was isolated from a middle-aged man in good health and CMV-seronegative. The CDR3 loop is CASSLDRVGSPLHF. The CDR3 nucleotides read TGTGCCAGCTCACTTGACAGGGTTGGGTCACCCCTCCACTTT.